The rows below give T cell receptor beta chains drawn from one sample of a study of early T cells in non-severe SARS-CoV-2 infection. Using its own MiXCR run on the 5' RACE reads, TCRdb lists one record per CDR3 protein. Among about 56,000 distinct CDR3 sequences listed, about 10% were seen once. Sequencing was carried out using whole blood. The receptor source for this set is an adult who was a healthcare worker with PCR-confirmed SARS-CoV-2 infection or an uninfected control (not recorded which). The CDR3 runs from the conserved cysteine through the conserved F or W. A D gene is named only where the DNA matches it firmly. Clone size is stated in some rows and not others, as once, few, many or a class when expanded.

D gene,V gene,clone size,J gene,CDR3 protein,CDR3 DNA
TRBD1,TRBV2,few,TRBJ2-3,CASRKTGVHLADTQYF,TGTGCCAGCCGGAAGACAGGGGTACATCTGGCAGATACGCAGTATTTT
NA,TRBV29-1,NA,TRBJ1-1,CSVDWGKAFF,TGCAGCGTTGATTGGGGAAAAGCTTTCTTT
TRBD1,TRBV19,NA,TRBJ1-2,CASSTQGAAYGYTF,TGTGCCAGTAGTACACAGGGGGCGGCCTATGGCTACACCTTC
NA,TRBV7-2,many,TRBJ2-1,CASSLAQGFNEQFF,TGTGCCAGCAGCTTAGCTCAGGGTTTCAATGAGCAGTTCTTC
TRBD1,TRBV29-1,many,TRBJ1-2,CSVEGTGDYGYTF,TGCAGCGTTGAAGGGACAGGTGATTATGGCTACACCTTC
TRBD1,TRBV6-6,NA,TRBJ2-7,CASRRDRGEQYF,TGTGCCAGCAGAAGGGACAGGGGCGAGCAGTACTTC
TRBD2,TRBV11-2,few,TRBJ2-2,CASRPTSGLNTGELFF,TGTGCCAGCAGGCCCACTAGCGGACTGAACACCGGGGAGCTGTTTTTT
NA,TRBV27,NA,TRBJ2-3,CASSEGSRTYSTDTQYF,TGTGCCAGCAGTGAGGGTTCGAGGACTTATAGCACAGATACGCAGTATTTT
NA,TRBV7-8,many,TRBJ2-7,CASSLTDSPRGEQYF,TGTGCCAGCAGCTTAACTGACAGTCCACGGGGCGAGCAGTACTTC
TRBD2,TRBV29-1,few,TRBJ2-3,CSGSISGGPRTDTQYF,TGCAGCGGTTCCATTAGCGGGGGACCCCGCACAGATACGCAGTATTTT
NA,TRBV3-1,many,TRBJ2-5,CASSQDGQLQETQYF,TGTGCCAGCAGCCAAGATGGGCAACTCCAAGAGACCCAGTACTTC
NA,TRBV2,many,TRBJ2-6,CASRVDYSGANVLTF,TGTGCCAGCCGTGTGGACTACTCTGGGGCCAACGTCCTGACTTTC
NA,TRBV3-1,many,TRBJ2-4,CASSQALGPEGIQYF,TGTGCCAGCAGCCAAGCCTTGGGACCGGAGGGCATTCAGTACTTC
NA,TRBV20-1,NA,TRBJ2-7,CSASLSAGVYEQYF,TGCAGTGCTAGTCTCTCTGCGGGTGTATACGAGCAGTACTTC
NA,TRBV6-2/TRBV6-3,many,TRBJ2-3,CASSSVTDTQYF,TGTGCCAGCAGTTCCGTCACAGATACGCAGTATTTT
NA,TRBV27,few,TRBJ2-7,CASSLPGAQTYEQYF,TGTGCCAGCAGTTTACCAGGCGCGCAAACCTACGAGCAGTACTTC
NA,TRBV20-1,many,TRBJ1-3,CSARPTGLSGNTIYF,TGCAGTGCTAGGCCGACAGGCCTCTCTGGAAACACCATATATTTT
NA,TRBV4-3,few,TRBJ2-3,CASSQEPTTADTQYF,TGCGCCAGCAGCCAAGAACCGACCACGGCAGATACGCAGTATTTT
TRBD2,TRBV4-2,many,TRBJ2-3,CASSPRTSGGTDTQYF,TGTGCCAGCAGCCCTAGGACTAGCGGAGGCACAGATACGCAGTATTTT
TRBD1,TRBV30,NA,TRBJ2-1,CAWGAGTGAYNEQFF,TGTGCCTGGGGAGCCGGGACAGGGGCCTACAATGAGCAGTTCTTC
NA,TRBV18,many,TRBJ1-4,CASSPFGQSEKLFF,TGTGCCAGCTCACCATTTGGCCAAAGTGAAAAACTGTTTTTT
NA,TRBV4-3,NA,TRBJ1-2,CASSQDRGDGYTF,TGCGCCAGCAGCCAAGATCGAGGGGATGGCTACACCTTC
TRBD1,TRBV6-5,few,TRBJ1-1,CASSYSRDRGLNTEAFF,TGTGCCAGCAGTTACAGTCGGGACAGGGGTTTGAACACTGAAGCTTTCTTT
NA,TRBV6-2/TRBV6-3,NA,TRBJ2-1,CASSVTSYNEQFF,TGTGCCAGCAGCGTAACTTCCTACAATGAGCAGTTCTTC
TRBD2,TRBV5-1,many,TRBJ2-6,CASSLQGLAGESGANVLTF,TGCGCCAGCAGCCTCCAGGGACTAGCGGGAGAGTCTGGGGCCAACGTCCTGACTTTC
NA,TRBV18,few,TRBJ2-5,CASSPGFPETQYF,TGTGCCAGCTCACCGGGATTTCCGGAGACCCAGTACTTC
NA,TRBV29-1,few,TRBJ2-3,CSVEGGSTDTQYF,TGCAGCGTTGAAGGCGGGAGCACAGATACGCAGTATTTT
NA,TRBV5-4,many,TRBJ1-2,CASTRGDYGYTF,TGTGCCAGCACCAGAGGCGACTATGGCTACACCTTC
NA,TRBV5-5,few,TRBJ2-3,CASSSAREDTQYF,TGTGCCAGCAGCTCGGCCCGGGAAGATACGCAGTATTTT
NA,TRBV20-1,few,TRBJ1-2,CSASRPTGSGYGYTF,TGCAGTGCTAGTCGCCCCACAGGGAGCGGATATGGCTACACCTTC
TRBD1,TRBV29-1,many,TRBJ1-4,CSVTGQGYEKLFF,TGCAGCGTCACGGGACAGGGATATGAAAAACTGTTTTTT
NA,TRBV7-6,NA,TRBJ1-1,CASSPRSGKYTEAFF,TGTGCCAGCAGCCCCCGTTCAGGGAAGTACACTGAAGCTTTCTTT
NA,TRBV4-3,few,TRBJ2-7,CASSQEQGRSEQYF,TGCGCCAGCAGCCAAGAACAGGGGAGGAGCGAGCAGTACTTC
NA,TRBV10-1,many,TRBJ2-1,CASSDFPGASYNEQFF,TGCGCCAGCAGTGATTTCCCAGGGGCTTCCTACAATGAGCAGTTCTTC
NA,TRBV7-2,few,TRBJ1-1,CASSLEGLRTEAFF,TGTGCCAGCAGCTTAGAGGGCTTGCGCACTGAAGCTTTCTTT
NA,TRBV20-1,NA,TRBJ1-5,CSARLSAYNQPQHF,TGCAGTGCTAGGCTTTCTGCCTATAATCAGCCCCAGCATTTT
NA,TRBV7-3,many,TRBJ2-6,CASSFGFSGANVLTF,TGTGCCAGCAGCTTTGGATTCTCTGGGGCCAACGTCCTGACTTTC
NA,TRBV21-1,few,TRBJ2-7,CASSTSSGGTYEQYF,TGTGCCAGCAGCACTTCTAGCGGGGGAACTTACGAGCAGTACTTC
NA,TRBV28,many,TRBJ2-1,CASSLSGRLYNEQFF,TGTGCCAGCAGTTTATCGGGACGACTTTACAATGAGCAGTTCTTC
NA,TRBV5-1,many,TRBJ2-5,CASSFADGKETQYF,TGCGCCAGCAGCTTCGCTGACGGCAAAGAGACCCAGTACTTC
TRBD2,TRBV12-5,NA,TRBJ2-7,CASGITTDGTSTAYEQYF,TGTGCTAGTGGTATAACCACGGACGGGACTAGCACCGCCTACGAGCAGTACTTC
TRBD2,TRBV7-8,few,TRBJ2-2,CASSPASGPTGELFF,TGTGCCAGCAGCCCAGCTAGCGGGCCCACCGGGGAGCTGTTTTTT
NA,TRBV29-1,few,TRBJ1-5,CSVGGLNQPQHF,TGCAGCGTTGGAGGGCTCAATCAGCCCCAGCATTTT
TRBD1,TRBV24-1,many,TRBJ2-3,CATSDPGQGGTDTQYF,TGTGCCACCAGTGACCCCGGACAGGGAGGTACAGATACGCAGTATTTT
NA,TRBV4-3,NA,TRBJ1-4,CASSQEKQRNEKLFF,TGCGCCAGCAGCCAAGAGAAACAGAGAAATGAAAAACTGTTTTTT
NA,TRBV18,many,TRBJ2-7,CASRSSGGSYEQYF,TGTGCCAGCCGAAGTAGCGGAGGGAGCTACGAGCAGTACTTC
TRBD1,TRBV4-1,NA,TRBJ2-4,CASSLQGSLSIQYF,TGCGCCAGCAGCCTACAGGGGAGCCTTAGCATTCAGTACTTC
NA,TRBV6-6,NA,TRBJ2-5,CASSYGPGQETQYF,TGTGCCAGCAGTTACGGGCCAGGGCAAGAGACCCAGTACTTC
NA,TRBV20-1,NA,TRBJ2-3,CSSARRAGTSTDTQYF,TGCAGTAGTGCTAGAAGGGCGGGGACTAGCACAGATACGCAGTATTTT
TRBD2,TRBV7-6,many,TRBJ2-3,CASSPRTSGADTQYF,TGTGCCAGCAGCCCGAGGACTAGCGGGGCAGATACGCAGTATTTT
NA,TRBV20-1,NA,TRBJ1-2,CSARDRVVGADYGYTF,TGCAGTGCTAGAGATCGAGTAGTAGGGGCGGACTATGGCTACACCTTC
NA,TRBV12-3/TRBV12-4,many,TRBJ1-1,CASSLDPGRPEAFF,TGTGCCAGCAGTTTAGATCCCGGGAGACCTGAAGCTTTCTTT
NA,TRBV19,few,TRBJ2-7,CASSIDEYEQYF,TGTGCCAGTAGTATAGACGAGTACGAGCAGTACTTC
NA,TRBV5-4,few,TRBJ2-3,CASSSGPRADTQYF,TGTGCCAGCAGCTCGGGACCTAGAGCAGATACGCAGTATTTT
NA,TRBV7-6,NA,TRBJ2-1,CASSPGAGVGGEQFF,TGTGCCAGCAGCCCAGGGGCGGGAGTAGGTGGTGAGCAGTTCTTC